This entry concerns a single TCR beta chain. In this sample, this clonotype turned up a few times. The target of this receptor is not known. No base-level quality is on record; no much larger clone is a single base apart. As encoded in the germline V gene, CDR1 is KGHSH while CDR2 is LQKENI. There are 15 amino acids in the CDR3, from cysteine to phenylalanine inclusive. Only CDR3 DNA remains: 45 bases, in frame from the first base. From V the trimming removes 6 bases and from J it removes 3 bases, while the gene matches leave 9 bases of the junction unaccounted for. This sample is part of a study of early T cells in non-severe SARS-CoV-2 infection (dated by TCRdb to 2020 to 2023). As for the study more broadly: Because TCR sequencing was done on bulk RNA from unsorted whole blood, the alpha and beta chains could not be paired. Study-level results and caveats: VDJdb matching was skewed toward anti-spike CD8 responses and likely underestimated virus-specific expansions by missing private and CD4 specificities.

Set within a cohort of healthcare workers in London, UK, this nested case-control study involved weekly PCR testing of nasopharyngeal swabs along with blood sampling. Healthcare workers were recruited during the week of the UK lockdown, between 23 and 31 March 2020, and followed weekly for up to about 15 weeks. Library prep was done by 5' RACE. Sequencing used a NextSeq 500. The TCR library protocol attached unique molecular identifiers to individual cDNA molecules to correct for sequencing error and PCR bias. TCR alpha and beta chains were both sequenced, and the abundances of alpha and beta sequences in each sample were closely correlated with each other. In the original analysis: V gene, J gene and CDR3 annotation of TCR sequences was performed with Decombinator V4. Expanded TCRs were defined as changing significantly between any two time points under a Poisson model with p below 0.0001. TCR abundances were normalised to the total number of TCRs sequenced in each sample and reported as counts per million. TRAV1-2 paired with TRAJ12, TRAJ20 or TRAJ33 defined MAIT TCRs, while TRAV10 paired with TRAJ18 defined iNKT TCRs. VDJdb, accessed on 1 November 2021, was searched for TCRs annotated for CMV, EBV and SARS-CoV-2, and TCRs annotated for more than one antigen were excluded. TCRdb reprocessed the public reads (quality trimming at Q25 with fastp, clone calling with MiXCR) and kept in-frame beta chains. All rows with the same CDR3 protein become a single entry with the most common DNA and genes. TCRdb, not the authors, supplied the V and J calls. Within this sample are tens of thousands of distinct CDR3 sequences, with approximately 10% of them counted one time only. The ten largest clones capture 3.9% of the sample.

The clonotype originates from an adult who was a healthcare worker with PCR-confirmed SARS-CoV-2 infection or an uninfected control (not recorded which). The source material was whole blood, sampled at baseline. The sequence joins TRBV18 to TRBJ2-7, with 9 central nucleotides matching TRBD1. The CDR3 region has the sequence CASSQGTGSYYEQYF. The nucleotides read TGTGCCAGCTCCCAGGGGACAGGGAGTTACTACGAGCAGTACTTC.